This T cell receptor beta chain derives from a study of OX40 agonist ivuxolimab in advanced cancers. Study-level findings and limits: Dose levels from 0.1 to 3.0 mg/kg saw CD4+ and CD8+ blood T cells expand clonally by week 6.

Trimming at V came to 4 bases and at J to 5 bases, leaving 17 bases not matched to a gene. The CDR3 covers 17 residues. Germline lookup yields CDR1 MNHNS and CDR2 SASEGT. In this sample, this clone turned up once. Its target is unknown. Using immunoSEQ multiplex PCR, the repertoire was profiled, and TCRdb retains in-frame clones only, with some absent. This table has about 81,000 clones, about 88% appearing once. The gene calls are TRBV6-1 and TRBJ2-7; 7 nucleotides match TRBD2. The specimen comprised CD4+ or CD8+ T cells sorted from blood, sampled in a trial of the OX40 agonist ivuxolimab. The sequence was collected from an adult with an advanced solid tumor such as melanoma, head and neck, liver or kidney cancer. This CDR3 is CASSVWTSGAPVNEQYF. Written as DNA, the CDR3 is TGTGCCAGCAGTGTCTGGACTAGTGGGGCGCCAGTGAACGAGCAGTACTTC.